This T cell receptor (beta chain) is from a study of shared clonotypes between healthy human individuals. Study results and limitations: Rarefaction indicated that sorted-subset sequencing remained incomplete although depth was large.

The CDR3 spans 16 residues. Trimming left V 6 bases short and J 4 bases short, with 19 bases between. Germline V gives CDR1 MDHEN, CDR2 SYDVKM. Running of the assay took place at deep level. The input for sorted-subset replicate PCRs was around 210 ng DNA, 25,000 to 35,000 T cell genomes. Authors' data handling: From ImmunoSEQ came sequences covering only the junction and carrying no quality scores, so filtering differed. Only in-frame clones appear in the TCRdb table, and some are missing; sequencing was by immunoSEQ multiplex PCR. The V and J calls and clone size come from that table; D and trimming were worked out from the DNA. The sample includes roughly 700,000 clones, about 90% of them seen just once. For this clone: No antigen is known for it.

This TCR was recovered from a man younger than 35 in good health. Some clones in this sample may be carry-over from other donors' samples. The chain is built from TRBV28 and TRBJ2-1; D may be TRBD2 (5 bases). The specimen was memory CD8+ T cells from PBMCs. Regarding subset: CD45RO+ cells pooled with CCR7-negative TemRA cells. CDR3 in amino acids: CASSPSSGAAYNEQFF. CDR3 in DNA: TGTGCCAGCAGCCCATCGTCCGGAGCGGCATACAATGAGCAGTTCTTC.